The present T cell receptor (beta chain) was sequenced within a study of OX40 agonist ivuxolimab in advanced cancers. Background on the whole study: Ivuxolimab was a fully human IgG2 agonistic monoclonal antibody targeting the costimulatory receptor OX40 (CD134). Intravenous ivuxolimab was administered to patients every 2 weeks at six dose levels: 0.01, 0.1, 0.3, 1.5, 3 and 10 mg/kg. Of the approximately 50 dose-escalation patients, hepatocellular carcinoma was present in 19, melanoma in roughly 15, renal cell carcinoma in 9 and head and neck cancer in 9. A male proportion of nearly 85% and a mean age of approximately 60 years, ranging from about 23 to 90, were recorded for the dose-escalation cohort. Patients were allowed to have had prior anti-PD-1, anti-PD-L1 or anti-CTLA-4 therapy, and less than 45% of the dose-escalation patients had previously received checkpoint inhibitors. Partial responses occurred in three dose-escalation patients, of whom one had hepatocellular carcinoma and two had cutaneous melanoma. Peripheral TCRbeta sequencing was intended to test whether TCR sequence diversity was altered and clonal T-cell expansion was caused by ivuxolimab. The paper describes the monotherapy dose-escalation part (N of about 47 patients) of the phase I trial of ivuxolimab. General findings and caveats noted by the study authors: The antigen specificity of the clonally expanded peripheral T cells was not determined. At doses from 0.1 to 3.0 mg/kg, clonal expansion was seen in both CD4+ and CD8+ blood T cells between baseline and week 6. In partial responders in the 0.1-3.0 mg/kg groups, normalized peripheral clonal expansion was found to be among the lowest, especially among CD8+ T cells. Low levels of normalized T-cell clonal expansion were also shown by some nonresponding patients. After ivuxolimab, expanded clones were on average more numerous among CD8+ T cells than among CD4+ T cells.

Patients with autoimmune disease history or receiving systemic immunosuppression were excluded from the trial. Peripheral blood for TCR sequencing was drawn from every dose cohort at baseline, at cycle 4 day 1 and at cycle 7 day 1. Samples came from an open-label, multicenter, first-in-human phase I dose-escalation trial of ivuxolimab. Adults with locally advanced or metastatic head and neck squamous cell, hepatocellular, melanoma or renal cell carcinoma were enrolled in the trial. Before TCR sequencing, CD4+ T cells and CD8+ T cells from peripheral blood were sorted into separate populations. For sequencing of the TCRbeta CDR3 region, genomic DNA was extracted from the sorted cells. TCRbeta CDR3 regions were sequenced using the immunoSEQ Assay. In its TCRdb copy, this immuneACCESS table keeps in-frame sequences only and misses some clones. Where compared with another copy, unresolved V genes explain less than half of these, and the others have no known cause. A total of tens of thousands of clones appear in this sample, approximately 81% of them only once. Around 4.6% of the sample lies in the top ten.

Looking up the germline V gene yields CDR1 SGHAT and CDR2 FQNNGV. The junction carries 21 bases between V and J, which are trimmed by 2 bases and 2 bases respectively. Measured from the cysteine to the phenylalanine, the CDR3 is 18 residues long. Just CDR3 DNA is preserved here, 54 bases in frame from base 1. Concerning this clone itself: This receptor's antigen is unknown. Base qualities were left out, and no much larger clone turns up one base away.

This TCR was recovered from an adult with an advanced solid tumor such as melanoma, head and neck, liver or kidney cancer. The specimen was CD4+ or CD8+ T cells sorted from blood, collected in a trial of the OX40 agonist ivuxolimab. The V gene is TRBV11-2 and the J gene is TRBJ2-5; TRBD2 is a weak D gene call, 5 bases matching. CDR3 loop: CASSLSFGLALKQETQYF. The nucleotides read TGTGCCAGCAGCTTATCTTTCGGGCTAGCCTTAAAACAAGAGACCCAGTACTTC.